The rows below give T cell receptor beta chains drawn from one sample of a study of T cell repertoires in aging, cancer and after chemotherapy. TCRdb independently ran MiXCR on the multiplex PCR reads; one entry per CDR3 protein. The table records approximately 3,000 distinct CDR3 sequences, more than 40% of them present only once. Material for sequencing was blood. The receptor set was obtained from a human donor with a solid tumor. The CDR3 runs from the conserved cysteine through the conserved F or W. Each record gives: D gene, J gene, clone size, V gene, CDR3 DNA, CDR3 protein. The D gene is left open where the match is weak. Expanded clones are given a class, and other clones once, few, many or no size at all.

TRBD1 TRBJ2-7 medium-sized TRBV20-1 TGCAGTGCTAGACCGGGACAGGGGGCGATTCCGTACTTC CSARPGQGAIPYF
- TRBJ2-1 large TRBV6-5 TGTGCCAGCTCGATTGGACCAACCGCATACAATGAGCAGTTCTTC CASSIGPTAYNEQFF
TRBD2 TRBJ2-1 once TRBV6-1 TGTGCCAGCACGGGGACTAGCGTTAGCTCCTACAATGAGCAGTTCTTC CASTGTSVSSYNEQFF
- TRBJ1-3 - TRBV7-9 TGTGCCAGCAGCTTAGAAAGGACTGGAAACACCATATATTTT CASSLERTGNTIYF
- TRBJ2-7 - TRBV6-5 TGTGCCAGCAGTTACATGGGGACCCAAGCCTACGAGCAGTACTTC CASSYMGTQAYEQYF
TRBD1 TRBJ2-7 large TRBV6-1 TGTGCCAGCAGTGAAGATGCGGCAGGGGGCGGCGAGCAGTACTTC CASSEDAAGGGEQYF
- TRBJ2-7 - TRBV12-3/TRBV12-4 TGTGCCAGCAGTCCCAGGGGGGGACAGCCGGGCCCAGCATCGAACTACGAGCAGTACTTC CASSPRGGQPGPASNYEQYF
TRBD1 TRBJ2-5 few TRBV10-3 TGTGCCATCGCAGGACAGGAGTACCAAGAGACCCAGTACTTC CAIAGQEYQETQYF
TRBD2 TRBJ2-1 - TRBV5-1 TGCGCCAGCAGCACAGGGACTAGCGCAAGCAATGAGCAGTTCTTC CASSTGTSASNEQFF
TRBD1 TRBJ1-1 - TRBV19 TGTGCCAGTACTCGACAGGGGAGGATGAACACTGAAGCTTTCTTT CASTRQGRMNTEAFF
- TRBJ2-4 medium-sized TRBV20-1 TGCAGTGCAACGGACAGAACCATTCAGTACTTC CSATDRTIQYF
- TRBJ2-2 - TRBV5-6 TGTGCCAGCAGCCCTAGAGGGCTCAGGACCGGGGAGCTGTTTTTT CASSPRGLRTGELFF
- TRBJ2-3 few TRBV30 TGTGCCTGGAGTGTACATAAAATCACAGATACGCAGTATTTT CAWSVHKITDTQYF
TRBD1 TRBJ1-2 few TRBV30 TGTGCCTGGCGACAGGGAAACTATGGCTACACCTTC CAWRQGNYGYTF
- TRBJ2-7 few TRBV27 TGTGCCAGTCGGCCCCTAGAGACGGGAACCTACGAGCAGTACTTC CASRPLETGTYEQYF
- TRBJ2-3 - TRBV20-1 TGCAGTGCTAGCCGAAGGGCGGTACGCACAGATACGCAGTATTTT CSASRRAVRTDTQYF
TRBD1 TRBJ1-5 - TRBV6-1 TGTGCCAGCAGTCCGGGCCGGGACAGGGGACTTATTGGCAATCAGCCCCAGCATTTT CASSPGRDRGLIGNQPQHF
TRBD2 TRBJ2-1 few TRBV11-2 TGTGCCAGCAGCTTAGTAGCGGGGATATACAATGAGCAGTTCTTC CASSLVAGIYNEQFF
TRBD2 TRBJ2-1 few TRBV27 TGTGCCAGCAGCTATCAACGGGGGGACAATGAGCAGTTCTTC CASSYQRGDNEQFF
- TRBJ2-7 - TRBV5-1 TGCGCCAGCAGTTACAGGGCGGAGGGTGCGTACGAGCAGTACTTC CASSYRAEGAYEQYF
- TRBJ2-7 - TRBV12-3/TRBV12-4 TGTGCCAGCAGTTTTTCCGGTTACGAGCAGTACTTC CASSFSGYEQYF
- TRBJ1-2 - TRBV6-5 TGTGCCAGCAGAACAAACCGGGGAAGCTATGGCTACACCTTC CASRTNRGSYGYTF
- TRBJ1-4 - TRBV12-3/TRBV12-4 TGTGCCAGCAGTTTATTCTCAGACGCAACTAATGAAAAACTGTTTTTT CASSLFSDATNEKLFF
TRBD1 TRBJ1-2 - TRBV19 TGTGCCAGCGGGGACAGGGACTATGGCTACACCTTC CASGDRDYGYTF
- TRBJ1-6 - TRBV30 TGTGCCTGGACCCCCCCAGGGGATTCACCCCTCCACTTT CAWTPPGDSPLHF
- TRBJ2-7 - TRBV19 TGTGCCAGTAGTATGGGGACGGAGAGCTCCTACGAGCAGTACTTC CASSMGTESSYEQYF
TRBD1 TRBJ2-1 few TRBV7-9 TGTGCCAGCAGCTTTGCGGACAGGGCCCCGGATCCGGAGCAGTTCTTC CASSFADRAPDPEQFF
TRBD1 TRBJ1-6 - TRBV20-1 TGCAGTGCTAGCTCGGGACAGTTGAATTCACCCCTCCACTTT CSASSGQLNSPLHF
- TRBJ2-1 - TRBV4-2 TGTGCCAGCAGCCCCTCTTCTAGCTCCTACAATGAGCAGTTCTTC CASSPSSSSYNEQFF
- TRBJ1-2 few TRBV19 TGTGCCAGTAACCGGGACGGTTACGGCTACACCTTC CASNRDGYGYTF
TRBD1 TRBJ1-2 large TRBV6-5 TGTGCCAGCAGCGACAGGGCGCGCGGAAGAGGCTACACCTTC CASSDRARGRGYTF
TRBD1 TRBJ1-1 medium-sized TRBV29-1 TGCAGCGTTGGGGACAGCGCTGAAGCTTTCTTT CSVGDSAEAFF
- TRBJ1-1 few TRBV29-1 TGCAGCGGTACAGGGTGGGGGAACACTGAAGCTTTCTTT CSGTGWGNTEAFF
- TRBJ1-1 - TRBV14 TGTGCCAGCAGCCAAGAACGGGACACTGAAGCTTTCTTT CASSQERDTEAFF
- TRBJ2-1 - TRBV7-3 TGTGCCAGCAGCCCAGAGCGAGCCCGTATGAATGAGCAGTTCTTC CASSPERARMNEQFF
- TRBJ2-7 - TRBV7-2 TGTGCCAGCAGCTTACAGGGGGGGTACTACGAGCAGTACTTC CASSLQGGYYEQYF
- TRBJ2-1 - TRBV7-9 TGTGCCAGCAGCTCACAGGGCCTTTCCTACAATGAGCAGTTCTTC CASSSQGLSYNEQFF
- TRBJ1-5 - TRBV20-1 TGCAGTGCTAGAGGGGGAGACAGTGTCCGTCAGCCCCAGCATTTT CSARGGDSVRQPQHF
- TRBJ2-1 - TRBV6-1 TGTGCCAGCCTCCGGGAGCTTGGGGGCAATGAGCAGTTCTTC CASLRELGGNEQFF
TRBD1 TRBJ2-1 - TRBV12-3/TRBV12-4 TGTGCCAGCAGTACCCCGGGACAGAGTTACAATAAGCAGTTCTTC CASSTPGQSYNKQFF
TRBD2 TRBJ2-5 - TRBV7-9 TGTGCCAGCAGCTCTACTAGCGGGAGGGCCGGGGAGACCCAGTACTTC CASSSTSGRAGETQYF
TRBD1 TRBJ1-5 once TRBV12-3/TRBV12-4 TGTGCCAGCAGTTCCCGACAGGGTGGGAATCAGCCCCAGCATTTT CASSSRQGGNQPQHF
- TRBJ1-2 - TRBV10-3 TGTGCCATCAGTGAGTCTCAGGAAGCTAACTATGGCTACACCTTC CAISESQEANYGYTF
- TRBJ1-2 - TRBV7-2 TGTGCCAGCAGCTTAGCGGCGGGACCTAATTATGGCTACACCTTC CASSLAAGPNYGYTF
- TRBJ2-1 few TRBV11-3 TGTGCCAGCAGCTTAGGGATTGTCAATGAGCAGTTCTTC CASSLGIVNEQFF
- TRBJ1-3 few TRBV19 TGTGCCAGTTCCAATCAGGGATCCTCTGGAAACACCATATATTTT CASSNQGSSGNTIYF
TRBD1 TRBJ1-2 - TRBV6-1 TGTGCCAGCAGTGAAGGGGACAGTAACTATGGCTACACCTTC CASSEGDSNYGYTF
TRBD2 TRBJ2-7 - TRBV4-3 TGCGCCAGCAGCCAAGGGACTAGCGGGAGAGGGGCCTACGAGCAGTACTTC CASSQGTSGRGAYEQYF
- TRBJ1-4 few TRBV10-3 TGTGCCACCAAACCGACGGGAAATAATGAAAAACTGTTTTTT CATKPTGNNEKLFF
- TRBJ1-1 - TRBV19 TGTGCCAGTAGTCCCAGGGAGAACACTGAAGCTTTCTTT CASSPRENTEAFF
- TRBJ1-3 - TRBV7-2 TGTGCCAGCAGCTCCGCTGGAAACACCATATATTTT CASSSAGNTIYF
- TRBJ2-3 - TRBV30 TGTGCCTGGAGTGCAAAGGGAACAGATACGCAGTATTTT CAWSAKGTDTQYF
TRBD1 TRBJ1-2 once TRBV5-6 TGTGCCAGCAGCTTGGATCACCGACAGGGTGGTGGTGAACGGGACTACACCTTC CASSLDHRQGGGERDYTF
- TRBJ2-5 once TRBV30 TGTGCCTGGAGTGTACTCAGGGAGGAGTACTTC CAWSVLREEYF
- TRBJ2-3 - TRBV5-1 TGCGCCAGCAGCTTGGCCGGGACTAGCACAGATACGCAGTATTTT CASSLAGTSTDTQYF